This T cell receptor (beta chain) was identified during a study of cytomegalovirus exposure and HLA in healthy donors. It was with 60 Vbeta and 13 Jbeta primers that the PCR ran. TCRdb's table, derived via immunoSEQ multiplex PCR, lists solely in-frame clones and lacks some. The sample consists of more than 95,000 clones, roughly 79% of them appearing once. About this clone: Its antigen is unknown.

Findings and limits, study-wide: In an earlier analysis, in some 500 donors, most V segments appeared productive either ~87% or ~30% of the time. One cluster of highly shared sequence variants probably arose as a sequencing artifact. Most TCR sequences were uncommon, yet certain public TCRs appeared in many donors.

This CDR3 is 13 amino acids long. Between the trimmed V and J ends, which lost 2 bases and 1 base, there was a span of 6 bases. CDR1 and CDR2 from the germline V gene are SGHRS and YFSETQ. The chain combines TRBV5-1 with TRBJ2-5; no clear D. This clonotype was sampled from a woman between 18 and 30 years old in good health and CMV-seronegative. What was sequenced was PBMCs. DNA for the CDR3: TGCGCCAGCAGCTTACAGCCCCAAGAGACCCAGTACTTC. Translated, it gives CASSLQPQETQYF.